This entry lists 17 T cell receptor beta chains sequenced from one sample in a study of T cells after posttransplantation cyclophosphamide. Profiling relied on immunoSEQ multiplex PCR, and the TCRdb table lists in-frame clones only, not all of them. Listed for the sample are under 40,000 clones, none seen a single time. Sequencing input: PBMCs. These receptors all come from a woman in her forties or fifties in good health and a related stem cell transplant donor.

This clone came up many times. CDR3 region: CASSLGSNRQVLSYEQYF. CDR3 DNA sequence: TGTGCCAGCAGCTTGGGTAGTAATAGGCAGGTCCTCTCCTACGAGCAGTACTTC. The chain uses TRBV5-4 and TRBJ2-7; D gene unclear. Germline V lookup: CDR1 SGHNT, CDR2 YYREEE (reference sequence). The CDR3 runs to 18 residues. V was cut by 0 bases and J by 0 bases, with 19 bases left in between. The entire variable domain, with the rest obtained from reference TRBV5-4 and TRBJ2-7, is as follows: ETGVTQSPTHLIKTRGQQVTLRCSSQSGHNTVSWYQQALGQGPQFIFQYYREEENGRGNFPPRFSGLQFPNYSSELNVNALELDDSALYLCASSLGSNRQVLSYEQYFGPGTRLTVT.

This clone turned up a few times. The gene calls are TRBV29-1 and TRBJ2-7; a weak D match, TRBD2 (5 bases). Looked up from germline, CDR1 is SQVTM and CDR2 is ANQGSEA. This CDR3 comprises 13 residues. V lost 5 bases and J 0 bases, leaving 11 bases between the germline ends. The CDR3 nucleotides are TGCAGCGTTTCGACGGGGAGCTCCTACGAGCAGTACTTC. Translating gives CSVSTGSSYEQYF.

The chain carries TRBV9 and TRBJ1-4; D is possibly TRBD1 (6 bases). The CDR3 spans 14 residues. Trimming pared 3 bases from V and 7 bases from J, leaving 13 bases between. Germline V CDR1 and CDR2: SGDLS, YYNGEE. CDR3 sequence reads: CASSERGGAEKLFF. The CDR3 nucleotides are TGTGCCAGCAGCGAAAGGGGGGGGGCTGAAAAACTGTTTTTT.

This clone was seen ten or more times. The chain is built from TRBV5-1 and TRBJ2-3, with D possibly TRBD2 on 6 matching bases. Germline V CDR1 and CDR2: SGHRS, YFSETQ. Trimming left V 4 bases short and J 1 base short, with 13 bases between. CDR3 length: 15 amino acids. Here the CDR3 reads CASSPSRGGTDTQYF. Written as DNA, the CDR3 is TGCGCCAGCAGCCCATCCCGCGGGGGCACAGATACGCAGTATTTT.

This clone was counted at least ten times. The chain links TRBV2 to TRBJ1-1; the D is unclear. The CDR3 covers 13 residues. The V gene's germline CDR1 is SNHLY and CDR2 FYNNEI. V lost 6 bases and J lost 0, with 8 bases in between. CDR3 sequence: CASRAPLNTEAFF. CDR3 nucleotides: TGTGCCAGCAGAGCCCCCTTGAACACTGAAGCTTTCTTT.

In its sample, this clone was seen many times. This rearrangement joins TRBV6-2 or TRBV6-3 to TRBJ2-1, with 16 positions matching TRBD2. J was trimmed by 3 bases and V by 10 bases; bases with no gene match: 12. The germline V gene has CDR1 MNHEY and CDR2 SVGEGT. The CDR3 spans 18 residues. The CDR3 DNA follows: TGTGCCACCAATCCGGGACTAGCGGGAGGGAGGGGCTACAATGAGCAGTTCTTC. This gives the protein CATNPGLAGGRGYNEQFF.

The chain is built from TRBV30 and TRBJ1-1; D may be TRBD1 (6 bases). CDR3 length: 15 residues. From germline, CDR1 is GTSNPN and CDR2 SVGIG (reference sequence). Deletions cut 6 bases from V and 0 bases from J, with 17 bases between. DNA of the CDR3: TGTGCCTGTGGGGGCAGGGTCCCAATGAACACTGAAGCTTTCTTT. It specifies CACGGRVPMNTEAFF.

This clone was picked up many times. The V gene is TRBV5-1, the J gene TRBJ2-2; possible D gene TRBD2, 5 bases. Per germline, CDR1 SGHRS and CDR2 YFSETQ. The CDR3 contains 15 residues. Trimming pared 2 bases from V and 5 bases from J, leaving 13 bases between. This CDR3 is CASSFGGRGTGELFF. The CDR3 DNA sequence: TGCGCCAGCAGCTTTGGTGGTAGAGGGACCGGGGAGCTGTTTTTT. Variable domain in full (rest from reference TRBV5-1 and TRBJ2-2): KAGVTQTPRYLIKTRGQQVTLSCSPISGHRSVSWYQQTPGQGLQFLFEYFSETQRNKGNFPGRFSGRQFSNSRSEMNVSTLELGDSALYLCASSFGGRGTGELFFGEGSRLTVL.

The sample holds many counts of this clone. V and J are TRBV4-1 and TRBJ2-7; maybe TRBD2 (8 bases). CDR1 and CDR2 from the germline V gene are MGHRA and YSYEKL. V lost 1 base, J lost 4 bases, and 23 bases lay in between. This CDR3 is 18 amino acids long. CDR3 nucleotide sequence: TGCGCCAGCAGCCAAGGACAGGGTATGGGACTAGTTCTATACGAGCAGTACTTC. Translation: CASSQGQGMGLVLYEQYF.

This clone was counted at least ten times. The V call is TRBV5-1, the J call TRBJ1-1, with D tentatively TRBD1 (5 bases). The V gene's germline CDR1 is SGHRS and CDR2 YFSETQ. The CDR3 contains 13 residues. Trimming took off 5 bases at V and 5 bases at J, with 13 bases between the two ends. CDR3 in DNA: TGCGCCAGCAGGGTTACAGGTGAAACTGAAGCTTTCTTT. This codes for CASRVTGETEAFF.

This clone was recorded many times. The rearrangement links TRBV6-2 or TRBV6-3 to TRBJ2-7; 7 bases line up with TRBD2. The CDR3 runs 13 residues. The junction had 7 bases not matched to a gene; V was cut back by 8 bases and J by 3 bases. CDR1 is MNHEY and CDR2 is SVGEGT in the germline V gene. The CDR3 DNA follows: TGTGCCAGCCACCTAGCGGCTTACTACGAGCAGTACTTC. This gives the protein CASHLAAYYEQYF.

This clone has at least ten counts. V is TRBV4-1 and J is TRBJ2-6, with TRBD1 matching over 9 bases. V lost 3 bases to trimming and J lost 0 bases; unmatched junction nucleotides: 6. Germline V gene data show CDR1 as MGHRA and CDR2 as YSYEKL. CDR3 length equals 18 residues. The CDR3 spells CASSQIQGANSGANVLTF. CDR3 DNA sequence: TGCGCCAGCAGCCAGATACAGGGGGCGAACTCTGGGGCCAACGTCCTGACTTTC.

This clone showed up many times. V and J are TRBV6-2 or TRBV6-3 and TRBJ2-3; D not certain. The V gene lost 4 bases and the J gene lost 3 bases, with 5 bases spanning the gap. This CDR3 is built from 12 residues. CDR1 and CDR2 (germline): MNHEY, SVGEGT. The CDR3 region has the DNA TGTGCCAGCAGTTCAAGGACAGATACGCAGTATTTT. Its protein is CASSSRTDTQYF.

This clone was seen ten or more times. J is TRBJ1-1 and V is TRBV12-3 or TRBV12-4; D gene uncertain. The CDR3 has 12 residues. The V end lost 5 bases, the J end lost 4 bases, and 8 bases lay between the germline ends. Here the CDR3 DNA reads TGTGCCAGCAGTAAAAGCGGCACTGAAGCTTTCTTT. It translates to CASSKSGTEAFF.

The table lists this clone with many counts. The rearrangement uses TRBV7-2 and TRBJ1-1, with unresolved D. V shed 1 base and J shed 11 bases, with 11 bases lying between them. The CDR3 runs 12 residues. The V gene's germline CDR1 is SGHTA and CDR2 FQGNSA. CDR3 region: CASSLESRVAFF. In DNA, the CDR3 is TGTGCCAGCAGCTTAGAGTCCCGGGTGGCTTTCTTT.

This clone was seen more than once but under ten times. The CDR3 DNA reads as TGCAGTGCTAGTTTCGAGCCCCAGCATTTT. Protein sequence: CSASFEPQHF. The V gene is TRBV20-1, the J gene TRBJ1-5, with D uncertain. CDR3 size: 10 residues. The ends were cut back, 3 bases at V and 8 bases at J, with 5 bases in the middle. Germline CDR1 and CDR2: DFQATT and SNEGSKA (reference sequence).

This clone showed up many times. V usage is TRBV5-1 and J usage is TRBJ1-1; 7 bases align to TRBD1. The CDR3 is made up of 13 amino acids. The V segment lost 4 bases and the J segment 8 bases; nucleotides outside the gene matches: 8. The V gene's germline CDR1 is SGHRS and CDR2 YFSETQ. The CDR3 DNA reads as TGCGCCAGCAGCCTGGACCGGGACAGCGAAGCTTTCTTT. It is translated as CASSLDRDSEAFF.